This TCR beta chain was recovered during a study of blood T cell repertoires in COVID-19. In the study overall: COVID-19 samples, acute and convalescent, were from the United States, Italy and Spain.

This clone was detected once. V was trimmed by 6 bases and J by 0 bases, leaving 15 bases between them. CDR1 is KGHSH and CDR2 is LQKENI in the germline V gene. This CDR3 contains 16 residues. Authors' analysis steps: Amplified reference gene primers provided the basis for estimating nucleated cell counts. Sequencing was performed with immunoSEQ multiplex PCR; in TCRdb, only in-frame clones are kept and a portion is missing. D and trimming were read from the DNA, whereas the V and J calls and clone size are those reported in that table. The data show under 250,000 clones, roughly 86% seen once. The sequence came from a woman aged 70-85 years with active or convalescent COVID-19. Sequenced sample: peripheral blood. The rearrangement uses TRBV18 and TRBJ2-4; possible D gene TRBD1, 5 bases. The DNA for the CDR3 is TGTGCCAGCTCTACTACGACAGATCTAGCCAAAAACATTCAGTACTTC. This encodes CASSTTTDLAKNIQYF.